The rows below give T cell receptor beta chains drawn from one sample of a study of blood T cells in healthy people across ages. MiXCR, run by TCRdb on the 5' RACE reads, gives a single entry per CDR3 protein. The repertoire holds 650,000 to 950,000 distinct CDR3 sequences, with under 45% as singletons. Sequenced input: blood. The receptors were gathered from a man aged 55 to 69 in good health. CDR3s include the opening cysteine and the closing phenylalanine or tryptophan. Each record gives: clone size, V gene, D gene, J gene, CDR3 protein, CDR3 DNA. A D gene is named only where the DNA matches it firmly. Not every row has a clone size; where given, it reads once, few, many or a size class.

clone size: NA; V gene: TRBV6-2/TRBV6-3; D gene: TRBD1; J gene: TRBJ2-1; CDR3 protein: CASTDPGTGGYNEQFF; CDR3 DNA: TGTGCCAGCACGGATCCCGGGACAGGGGGCTACAATGAGCAGTTCTTC
clone size: once; V gene: TRBV12-3/TRBV12-4; D gene: NA; J gene: TRBJ2-2; CDR3 protein: CASSRRAKGTGELFF; CDR3 DNA: TGTGCCAGCAGCCGCAGAGCTAAGGGGACCGGGGAGCTGTTTTTT
clone size: NA; V gene: TRBV11-2; D gene: TRBD2; J gene: TRBJ2-7; CDR3 protein: CASSLEVLAKEQYF; CDR3 DNA: TGTGCCAGCAGCTTAGAGGTACTAGCGAAGGAGCAGTACTTC
clone size: few; V gene: TRBV7-2; D gene: TRBD2; J gene: TRBJ2-3; CDR3 protein: CASSSLAGATDTQYF; CDR3 DNA: TGTGCCAGCAGCTCTTTAGCGGGGGCCACAGATACGCAGTATTTT
clone size: NA; V gene: TRBV30; D gene: TRBD2; J gene: TRBJ2-5; CDR3 protein: CAWSPSGVETQYF; CDR3 DNA: TGTGCCTGGAGTCCTAGCGGGGTAGAGACCCAGTACTTC
clone size: NA; V gene: TRBV7-9; D gene: TRBD2; J gene: TRBJ2-5; CDR3 protein: CASRTSGGPGETQYF; CDR3 DNA: TGTGCCAGCCGGACTAGCGGGGGGCCTGGCGAGACCCAGTACTTC
clone size: NA; V gene: TRBV24-1; D gene: TRBD2; J gene: TRBJ2-1; CDR3 protein: CATSDPLAGAYNEQFF; CDR3 DNA: TGTGCCACCAGTGACCCCCTAGCGGGGGCTTACAATGAGCAGTTCTTC
clone size: few; V gene: TRBV6-2/TRBV6-3; D gene: NA; J gene: TRBJ2-7; CDR3 protein: CASGTGEQYF; CDR3 DNA: TGTGCCAGCGGGACCGGCGAGCAGTACTTC
clone size: NA; V gene: TRBV10-3; D gene: TRBD1; J gene: TRBJ2-7; CDR3 protein: CAISPQITGDYEQYF; CDR3 DNA: TGTGCCATCAGTCCCCAAATAACAGGGGACTACGAGCAGTACTTC
clone size: NA; V gene: TRBV20-1; D gene: NA; J gene: TRBJ2-3; CDR3 protein: CSASHRAGQDTLYF; CDR3 DNA: TGCAGTGCTAGTCACCGGGCAGGGCAAGATACGCTGTATTTT
clone size: NA; V gene: TRBV7-9; D gene: TRBD1; J gene: TRBJ2-1; CDR3 protein: CASSPWVNSRGSCNEQFF; CDR3 DNA: TGTGCCAGCAGCCCCTGGGTCAATAGCAGGGGGTCCTGCAATGAGCAGTTCTTC